The 8 T cell receptor beta chains below were found in one sample sequenced in a study of graft-versus-host responses after intestinal transplantation. This table comes from immunoSEQ multiplex PCR, and its TCRdb copy is limited to in-frame clones, with some not included. The data contain some 90,000 clones, 80% to 95% of them singletons. These receptors have no identified antigens. This specimen was unstimulated CD8+ T cells sorted from spleen or lymph node cells, taken before intestinal transplant. These receptors were collected from a human donor who received an intestinal transplant.

The chain recombines TRBV11-2 with TRBJ2-1; the D gene is possibly TRBD1 (6 bases). This CDR3 has 12 amino acids. V gave up 10 bases and J gave up 6 bases, with 13 bases separating them. Germline loops: CDR1 SGHAT, CDR2 FQNNGV. The CDR3 here is CATSGTFNEQFF. CDR3 coding DNA: TGTGCCACATCCGGGACATTCAATGAGCAGTTCTTC.

CDR3 region: CASSRQKIATFSGNTIYF. The CDR3 DNA sequence: TGTGCCAGCAGCCGTCAGAAAATCGCGACATTCTCTGGAAACACCATATATTTT. The chain has TRBV9 and TRBJ1-3; D gene uncertain. The CDR3 length is 18 residues. The germline V gene has CDR1 SGDLS and CDR2 YYNGEE. V was shortened by 4 bases and J by 0 bases, with 20 bases between the two germline ends.

V and J are TRBV9 and TRBJ1-1; TRBD1 matches at 8 bases. Trimming cost V 4 bases and J 6 bases; bases outside gene matches: 5. The CDR3 contains 13 residues. Per the germline V gene, CDR1 is SGDLS and CDR2 is YYNGEE. CDR3 residues: CASSPTGGSEAFF. CDR3 bases: TGTGCCAGCAGCCCCACAGGGGGTTCTGAAGCTTTCTTT.

This clone came up once. V gene TRBV10-3 combines with J gene TRBJ2-1; D is ambiguous. From germline, CDR1 is ENHRY and CDR2 SYGVKD. The V and J ends lost 6 bases and 5 bases respectively, with 11 bases between them. This CDR3 spans 13 amino acids. CDR3 protein: CAIREPHHNEQFF. The CDR3 DNA reads TGTGCCATCAGGGAGCCCCATCACAATGAGCAGTTCTTC.

The J gene is TRBJ2-3, the V gene TRBV18; 8 bases are shared with TRBD2. V was pared by 4 bases and J by 2 bases, with 17 bases of the junction left unmatched. This CDR3 comprises 19 residues. Germline V gene sequence: CDR1 KGHSH, CDR2 LQKENI. The DNA of the CDR3 is TGTGCCAGCTCACAACCTAAACCCGTACTAGCGGAATTCACAGATACGCAGTATTTT. As protein: CASSQPKPVLAEFTDTQYF.

This chain connects TRBV7-9 to TRBJ1-2; D uncertain. The ends were cut back, 2 bases at V and 2 bases at J, with 12 bases in the middle. Germline V CDR1 and CDR2: SEHNR, FQNEAQ (reference sequence). The CDR3 sequence is 15 residues long. In nucleotides, the CDR3 is TGTGCCAGCAGCTTAATGGCGGGAGGCAACTATGGCTACACCTTC. The encoded protein is CASSLMAGGNYGYTF.

The chain has TRBV30 and TRBJ1-1; the D gene is possibly TRBD1 (5 bases). Germline V gives CDR1 GTSNPN, CDR2 SVGIG (reference sequence). Trimming pared 0 bases from V and 2 bases from J, leaving 10 bases between. The CDR3 has 14 amino acids. The CDR3 spells CAWSVGQANTEAFF. In DNA, the CDR3 is TGTGCCTGGAGTGTTGGACAAGCAAACACTGAAGCTTTCTTT.

This chain joins TRBV30 and TRBJ2-7; 10 bases align to TRBD1. The V segment lost 5 bases and the J segment 6 bases; nucleotides outside the gene matches: 10. The CDR3 is 14 residues long. Germline CDR1 is GTSNPN and CDR2 is SVGIG (reference sequence). The CDR3 nucleotides read TGTGCCTGGGATGCCGGGACAGGGGCCCCCGAGCAGTACTTC. Encoded protein: CAWDAGTGAPEQYF.